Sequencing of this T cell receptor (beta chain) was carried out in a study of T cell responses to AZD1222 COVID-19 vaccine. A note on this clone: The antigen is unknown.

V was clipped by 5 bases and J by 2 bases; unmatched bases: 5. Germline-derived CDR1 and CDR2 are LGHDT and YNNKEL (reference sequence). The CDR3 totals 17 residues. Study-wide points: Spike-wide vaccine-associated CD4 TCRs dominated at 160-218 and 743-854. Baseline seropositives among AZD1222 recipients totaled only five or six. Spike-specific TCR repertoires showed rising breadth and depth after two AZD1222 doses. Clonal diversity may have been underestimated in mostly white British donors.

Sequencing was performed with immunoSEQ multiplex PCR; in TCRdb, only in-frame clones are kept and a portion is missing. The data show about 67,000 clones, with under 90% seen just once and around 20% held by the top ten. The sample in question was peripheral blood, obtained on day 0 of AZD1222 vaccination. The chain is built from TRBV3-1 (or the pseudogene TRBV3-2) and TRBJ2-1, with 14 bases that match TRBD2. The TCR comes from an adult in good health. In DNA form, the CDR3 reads TGTGCCAGCAGCGCTCGACTAGCGGGAGGGCCCTACAATGAGCAGTTCTTC. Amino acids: CASSARLAGGPYNEQFF.